The 31 T cell receptor beta chains below come from one sample, sequenced in a study of OX40 agonist ivuxolimab in advanced cancers. Some clones are missing from TCRdb's copy, which holds only in-frame ones; the method was immunoSEQ multiplex PCR. This sample carries roughly 62,000 clones, about 84% of them seen once, and the ten largest clones take approximately 2.6%. The sequencing used CD4+ or CD8+ T cells sorted from blood, collected in a trial of the OX40 agonist ivuxolimab. The receptors shown here come from an adult with an advanced solid tumor such as melanoma, head and neck, liver or kidney cancer.

In nucleotides, the CDR3 is TGTGCCAGCACCCCTTTTCCCCCGAACAGGTTCACTGAAGCTTTCTTT. Protein: CASTPFPPNRFTEAFF. The V gene is TRBV28, the J gene TRBJ1-1, with D tentatively TRBD1 (5 bases). Germline assignment: CDR1 MDHEN and CDR2 SYDVKM. The CDR3 totals 16 residues. Trimming cost V 7 bases and J 4 bases, with 22 bases left between them.

The chain has TRBV19 and TRBJ2-3; TRBD1 might be the D (6 bases). The V gene's germline CDR1 is LNHDA and CDR2 SQIVND (reference sequence). This CDR3 has 14 amino acids. V was shortened by 8 bases and J by 1 base, with 13 bases between the two germline ends. The chain's CDR3 is CASLGAGRTDTQYF. DNA for the CDR3: TGTGCCAGTCTGGGGGCAGGGCGCACAGATACGCAGTATTTT.

The rearrangement uses TRBV19 and TRBJ1-5; 7 nucleotides match TRBD1. Unmatched junction bases numbered 8, after V lost 3 bases and J lost 3 bases. The V gene's germline CDR1 is LNHDA and CDR2 SQIVND (reference sequence). CDR3 length: 16 residues. This CDR3 is CASSMAGTALNQPQHF. In DNA form, the CDR3 reads TGTGCCAGTAGTATGGCCGGGACAGCTCTCAATCAGCCCCAGCATTTT.

The rearrangement joins TRBV11-3 to TRBJ1-1; 7 bases align to TRBD1. Germline V lookup: CDR1 SGHNT, CDR2 YENEEA. Unmatched junction bases numbered 4, after V lost 5 bases and J lost 1 base. The CDR3 spans 14 residues. CDR3 protein: CASSQRDRNTEAFF. The CDR3 DNA reads TGTGCCAGCAGCCAAAGGGACAGGAACACTGAAGCTTTCTTT. The full variable domain, in which reference TRBV11-3 and TRBJ1-1 provide the parts outside the CDR3, is EAGVVQSPRYKIIEKKQPVAFWCNPISGHNTLYWYLQNLGQGPELLIRYENEEAVDDSQLPKDRFSAERLKGVDSTLKIQPAELGDSAVYLCASSQRDRNTEAFFGQGTRLTVV.

The chain links TRBV5-3 to TRBJ1-5; D gene ambiguous. TRBV5-3 is an ORF for which the function is uncertain. There are 17 residues in the CDR3. V was pared by 4 bases and J by 0 bases, with 17 bases between. The CDR3 region is CARSPNTTEHSNQPQHF. In DNA form, the CDR3 reads TGTGCCAGAAGCCCTAATACGACGGAGCATAGCAATCAGCCCCAGCATTTT.

The chain has TRBV7-8 and TRBJ2-7; 13 bases fit TRBD2. There are 15 residues in the CDR3. The germline CDR1 and CDR2 sequences are SGHVS and FQNEAQ. J was trimmed by 4 bases and V by 3 bases; bases with no gene match: 3. Here the CDR3 DNA reads TGTGCCAGCAGCTTCGGGACTAGCGGGGCGTACGAGCAGTACTTC. Translation gives CASSFGTSGAYEQYF. The complete variable domain, with remaining parts taken from reference TRBV7-8 and TRBJ2-7, reads GAGVSQSPRYKVAKRGQDVALRCDPISGHVSLFWYQQALGQGPEFLTYFQNEAQLDKSGLPSDRFFAERPEGSVSTLKIQRTQQEDSAVYLCASSFGTSGAYEQYFGPGTRLTVT.

V gene TRBV6-6 combines with J gene TRBJ1-5; D remains unclear. This CDR3 spans 13 amino acids. Germline V gene lookup returns CDR1 MNHNY and CDR2 SVGAGI (reference sequence). V was pared by 4 bases and J by 7 bases, with 11 bases between. The DNA of the CDR3 is TGTGCCAGCAGTTTGAAGGAGGAACAGCCCCAGCATTTT. It is translated as CASSLKEEQPQHF.

The chain has TRBV6-1 and TRBJ1-2; TRBD1 aligns across 11 bases. Germline values: CDR1 MNHNS, CDR2 SASEGT. V shed 6 bases and J 4 bases; nucleotides not matched to a gene: 4. This CDR3 spans 14 amino acids. CDR3 amino acids: CASRGTGGSYGYTF. Here the CDR3 DNA reads TGTGCCAGCAGGGGGACAGGGGGGAGCTATGGCTACACCTTC.

The genes are TRBV18 and TRBJ1-4; the D gene is possibly TRBD1 (6 bases). V was pared by 4 bases and J by 5 bases, with 14 bases between. Germline CDR1 reads KGHSH; CDR2 reads LQKENI. The CDR3 runs to 15 residues. The CDR3 spells CASSRSGGGNEKLFF. The CDR3 DNA reads as TGTGCCAGCTCACGCTCCGGGGGCGGGAATGAAAAACTGTTTTTT. The variable domain in full, completed from reference TRBV18 and TRBJ1-4, reads NAGVMQNPRHLVRRRGQEARLRCSPMKGHSHVYWYRQLPEEGLKFMVYLQKENIIDESGMPKERFSAEFPKEGPSILRIQQVVRGDSAAYFCASSRSGGGNEKLFFGSGTQLSVL.

The rearrangement links TRBV20-1 to TRBJ2-5; no reliable D call. CDR1 and CDR2 from the germline V gene are DFQATT and SNEGSKA (reference sequence). Trimming removed 6 bases from V and 5 bases from J, with 10 bases in between. CDR3 size: 11 residues. CDR3 sequence reads: CSAHVLETQYF. CDR3 coding DNA: TGCAGTGCCCATGTCCTGGAGACCCAGTACTTC.

V usage is TRBV5-1 and J usage is TRBJ2-1, with TRBD1 matching 7 bases. This CDR3 is 14 amino acids long. After removal of 2 bases from V and 12 bases from J, the junction contained 11 bases not matched to a gene. CDR1 is SGHRS and CDR2 is YFSETQ in the germline V gene. The CDR3 sequence is CASSFTGTDDRQFF. The DNA for the CDR3 is TGCGCCAGCAGCTTTACCGGGACAGATGATCGGCAGTTCTTC.

CDR3 amino acids: CASRASGGATGYTF. CDR3 DNA: TGTGCCAGCAGGGCAAGTGGAGGGGCGACAGGCTACACCTTC. This sequence joins TRBV6-5 and TRBJ1-2; a weak D match, TRBD1 (5 bases). The CDR3 sequence is 14 residues long. The V and J ends lost 6 bases and 8 bases respectively, with 19 bases between them. CDR1 and CDR2 (germline): MNHEY, SVGAGI.

This rearrangement joins TRBV4-3 to TRBJ1-6; weak D call: TRBD1 (5 bases). Germline CDR1 reads LGHNA; CDR2 reads YSLEER. The CDR3 runs 17 residues. Trimming took off 1 base at V and 9 bases at J, with 19 bases between the two ends. CDR3 in DNA: TGCGCCAGCAGCCAAGGAGTAGGGACGACGAAACCTTCACCCCTCCACTTT. Its protein product is CASSQGVGTTKPSPLHF.

The chain has TRBV6-6 and TRBJ1-5, with 10 positions matching TRBD1. Germline CDR1 reads MNHNY; CDR2 reads SVGAGI (reference sequence). CDR3 size: 14 residues. Trimming removed 6 bases from V and 4 bases from J; junction bases left unmatched: 3. CDR3 region: CASSRTGGNQPQHF. CDR3 DNA: TGTGCCAGCAGCCGGACAGGGGGGAATCAGCCCCAGCATTTT.

The chain is built from TRBV2 and TRBJ2-7; the match to TRBD1 covers 10 bases. Trimming took 7 bases from V and 8 from J; bases not matched to a gene: 11. The V gene's germline CDR1 is SNHLY and CDR2 FYNNEI. The CDR3 is 14 amino acids. CDR3 residues: CASIYEGQGSQQYF. CDR3 nucleotide sequence: TGTGCCAGCATCTACGAGGGACAGGGGAGCCAGCAGTACTTC.

The V gene is TRBV6-5, the J gene TRBJ2-3; 9 bases agree with TRBD2. Germline CDR1 is MNHEY and CDR2 is SVGAGI. This CDR3 is 16 amino acids long. V gave up 0 bases and J gave up 2 bases; unmatched junction bases: 3. The CDR3 DNA reads TGTGCCAGCAGTTACTCCATAGCGGGGGTCACAGATACGCAGTATTTT. Protein product: CASSYSIAGVTDTQYF.

This chain joins TRBV7-8 and TRBJ2-2, with 8 bases aligning to TRBD2. The CDR3 loop spans 12 amino acids. CDR1 and CDR2 from the germline V gene are SGHVS and FQNEAQ. V lost 5 bases, J lost 9 bases, and 2 bases stayed unmatched. The DNA for the CDR3 is TGTGCCAGCAGCGGCGGGGGGCGGGAGCTGTTTTTT. This sequence encodes CASSGGGRELFF.

V usage is TRBV28 and J usage is TRBJ1-2, with TRBD1 matching over 7 bases. Germline V gene data show CDR1 as MDHEN and CDR2 as SYDVKM. The CDR3 has 16 amino acids. J lost 7 bases, V lost 4 bases, and 15 bases had no gene match. In DNA, the CDR3 is TGTGCCAGCAGTTGGGGGGTTGGGGACAGCGGGAGTGGCTACACCTTC. Amino acids: CASSWGVGDSGSGYTF.

This clone was counted a single time. The V call is TRBV28, the J call TRBJ2-4, with a tentative D call TRBD2 (6 bases). The germline V and J ends were trimmed by 4 bases and 5 bases, with 9 bases remaining between them. CDR3 size: 13 residues. Germline lookup yields CDR1 MDHEN and CDR2 SYDVKM. In nucleotides, the CDR3 is TGTGCCAGCAGTTCCCCGGGGGAAAACATTCAGTACTTC. This translates into CASSSPGENIQYF. Combining the CDR3 with reference TRBV28 and TRBJ2-4 gives the whole variable domain DVKVTQSSRYLVKRTGEKVFLECVQDMDHENMFWYRQDPGLGLRLIYFSYDVKMKEKGDIPEGYSVSREKKERFSLILESASTNQTSMYLCASSSPGENIQYFGAGTRLSVL.

V and J are TRBV5-1 and TRBJ2-1; D uncertain. The CDR3 length is 13 residues. Trimming cost V 2 bases and J 3 bases, with 6 bases left between them. Germline V gene lookup returns CDR1 SGHRS and CDR2 YFSETQ. The CDR3 sequence: CASSFQDYNEQFF. The CDR3 DNA reads as TGCGCCAGCAGCTTCCAGGACTACAATGAGCAGTTCTTC.

V gene TRBV29-1 combines with J gene TRBJ2-4; D call uncertain. The V gene lost 4 bases and the J gene lost 7 bases, with 11 bases spanning the gap. CDR3 length: 12 residues. CDR1 and CDR2 from the germline V gene are SQVTM and ANQGSEA. The CDR3, as DNA: TGCAGCGTTGTCTGGCCTGGCAACATTCAGTACTTC. Translating it yields CSVVWPGNIQYF. The variable domain in full, completed from reference TRBV29-1 and TRBJ2-4, reads SAVISQKPSRDICQRGTSLTIQCQVDSQVTMMFWYRQQPGQSLTLIATANQGSEATYESGFVIDKFPISRPNLTFSTLTVSNMSPEDSSIYLCSVVWPGNIQYFGAGTRLSVL.

This clone came up a few times. The chain is built from TRBV6-5 and TRBJ2-5, with TRBD2 as a possible D gene (5 bases). V lost 0 bases, J lost 5 bases, and 16 bases lay in between. Germline V gives CDR1 MNHEY, CDR2 SVGAGI. The CDR3 has 16 residues. The CDR3 loop is CASSYSSRGQGETQYF. CDR3 nucleotide sequence: TGTGCCAGCAGTTACTCGTCCCGCGGGCAAGGGGAGACCCAGTACTTC.

Note on this clone: Germline and junction disagree at one end, which may indicate a read error. This chain connects TRBV7-7 to TRBJ2-7; D tentatively reads TRBD1 or TRBD2 (5 bases each). The germline CDR1 and CDR2 sequences are SSHAT and FNYEAQ (reference sequence). The CDR3 consists of 14 residues. The CDR3: CASSFSGPPDEQYF. As DNA, the CDR3 is TGTGCTAGCAGCTTTTCGGGGCCCCCTGACGAGCAGTACTTC.

The chain employs TRBV10-3 and TRBJ2-3; tentative D call: TRBD2 (5 bases). The CDR3 spans 14 residues. V was pared by 3 bases and J by 6 bases, with 13 bases between. The germline V gene has CDR1 ENHRY and CDR2 SYGVKD. CDR3 bases: TGTGCCATCAGTGACCCCACTAGATCGGATACGCAGTATTTT. Its translation: CAISDPTRSDTQYF.

CDR3 coding DNA: TGTGCCAGCAGTTTCCAGGGCGGGGGCAATCAGCCCCAGCATTTT. Amino acids: CASSFQGGGNQPQHF. The V gene is TRBV6-5, the J gene TRBJ1-5; TRBD1 is a possible D gene (5 bases). This CDR3 is built from 15 residues. Per germline, CDR1 MNHEY and CDR2 SVGAGI. Trimming took off 4 bases at V and 2 bases at J, with 12 bases between the two ends.

This clone has just one count. The J gene is TRBJ1-3, the V gene TRBV19; 9 bases fit TRBD1. CDR1 is LNHDA and CDR2 is SQIVND in the germline V gene (reference sequence). Trimming at V came to 8 bases and at J to 4 bases, leaving 6 bases not matched to a gene. The CDR3 is 14 amino acids. The CDR3 protein is CASDPGQGGNTIYF. In DNA, the CDR3 is TGTGCCAGTGACCCGGGACAGGGAGGAAACACCATATATTTT.

This clone was recorded a few times. V usage is TRBV11-3 and J usage is TRBJ2-2, with D unclear. CDR3 length equals 13 residues. Germline V gene lookup returns CDR1 SGHNT and CDR2 YENEEA. V was cut by 0 bases and J by 6 bases, with 5 bases left in between. The CDR3 reads CASSLERAGELFF. The CDR3, as DNA: TGTGCCAGCAGCTTAGAAAGAGCCGGGGAGCTGTTTTTT.

The V call is TRBV29-1, the J call TRBJ2-7; possibly TRBD1 or TRBD2 for D (5 bases each). Per germline, CDR1 SQVTM and CDR2 ANQGSEA. The CDR3 covers 15 residues. Trimming shortened V by 5 bases and J by 6 bases, and 23 bases separated the two germline ends. CDR3 nucleotides: TGCAGCGTTAAGGAAGGGTCTGGGGGAAGGGTCGAGCAGTACTTC. Amino acids: CSVKEGSGGRVEQYF.

The chain carries TRBV5-1 and TRBJ2-7, with TRBD1 matching over 7 bases. Germline V gene sequence: CDR1 SGHRS, CDR2 YFSETQ. This CDR3 contains 14 residues. J was trimmed by 2 bases and V by 4 bases; bases with no gene match: 6. DNA of the CDR3: TGCGCCAGCAGCCAAGGGGACAGTCCCTACGAGCAGTACTTC. Its protein product is CASSQGDSPYEQYF.

The chain recombines TRBV28 with TRBJ2-3; the match to TRBD2 covers 8 bases. V lost 2 bases to trimming and J lost 1 base; unmatched junction nucleotides: 2. The CDR3 has 15 amino acids. CDR1 and CDR2 (germline): MDHEN, SYDVKM. This chain's CDR3 is CASSLARGGTDTQYF. The CDR3 bases are TGTGCCAGCAGTTTAGCGCGGGGGGGCACAGATACGCAGTATTTT.

The chain couples TRBV7-6 to TRBJ2-6, with a possible D match to TRBD1 (5 bases). CDR1 is SGHVS and CDR2 is FNYEAQ in the germline V gene. This CDR3 has 16 amino acids. Trimming stripped 2 bases from V and 2 bases from J, with 10 bases between. CDR3 sequence reads: CASSLRGQTGANVLTF. The CDR3 DNA sequence: TGTGCCAGCAGCTTAAGGGGTCAAACTGGGGCCAACGTCCTGACTTTC.